This TCR beta chain was recovered during a study of T-cell reconstitution after alpha-beta-depleted transplantation in children. Library preparation (for TCRbeta) was performed with unique molecular identifiers. TCRdb recomputed calls from the PCR reads with MiXCR, one row per CDR3 protein. The sample consists of approximately 350,000 distinct CDR3 sequences, 10% of them appearing once. This clonotype was seen only a few times. V lost 7 bases, J lost 13 bases, and 19 bases stayed unmatched. The CDR3 length is 16 residues. Looked up from germline, CDR1 is MDHEN and CDR2 is SYDVKM. The rearrangement links TRBV28 to TRBJ2-1, with 10 bases fitting TRBD1. This clonotype was sampled from a human donor who donated a stem cell graft to a child with acute lymphoblastic leukemia. The sequencing here drew on PBMCs from the stem cell graft donor, taken from the stem cell graft. The CDR3 region is CASTPVKSDRGPLQFF. In DNA, the CDR3 is TGTGCCAGCACCCCAGTCAAAAGCGACAGGGGGCCGCTTCAGTTCTTC.